Listed here is a single T cell receptor (beta chain). This entry comes from a study of blood T cell repertoires in COVID-19. Whole-study context: In each case, the material was cDNA or gDNA derived from T cells, B-cell-depleted T cells, or PBMCs.

The CDR3 runs to 12 residues. Trimming removed 8 bases at V and 7 bases at J, with 17 bases between. The V gene's germline CDR1 is GTSNPN and CDR2 SVGIG (reference sequence). Seattle participants joined during active infection and were tracked over time. Original methodology: The assay estimated nucleated cells by amplifying reference gene primers. The method was immunoSEQ multiplex PCR; TCRdb's version includes in-frame clones alone and lacks a portion of them. The V and J calls and the clone size are those of that table, but D and trimming were determined from the DNA. The sample includes some 90,000 clones, around 88% of them seen just once.

This TCR was sampled from a woman aged 55-70 years with COVID-19, enrolled during active disease. The chain uses TRBV30 and TRBJ1-2; perhaps TRBD1 as D (6 bases). The specimen was peripheral blood. The CDR3 DNA is TGTGCCGAGAGGGGGGGGCCGGGTGGCTACACCTTC. It is translated as CAERGGPGGYTF.